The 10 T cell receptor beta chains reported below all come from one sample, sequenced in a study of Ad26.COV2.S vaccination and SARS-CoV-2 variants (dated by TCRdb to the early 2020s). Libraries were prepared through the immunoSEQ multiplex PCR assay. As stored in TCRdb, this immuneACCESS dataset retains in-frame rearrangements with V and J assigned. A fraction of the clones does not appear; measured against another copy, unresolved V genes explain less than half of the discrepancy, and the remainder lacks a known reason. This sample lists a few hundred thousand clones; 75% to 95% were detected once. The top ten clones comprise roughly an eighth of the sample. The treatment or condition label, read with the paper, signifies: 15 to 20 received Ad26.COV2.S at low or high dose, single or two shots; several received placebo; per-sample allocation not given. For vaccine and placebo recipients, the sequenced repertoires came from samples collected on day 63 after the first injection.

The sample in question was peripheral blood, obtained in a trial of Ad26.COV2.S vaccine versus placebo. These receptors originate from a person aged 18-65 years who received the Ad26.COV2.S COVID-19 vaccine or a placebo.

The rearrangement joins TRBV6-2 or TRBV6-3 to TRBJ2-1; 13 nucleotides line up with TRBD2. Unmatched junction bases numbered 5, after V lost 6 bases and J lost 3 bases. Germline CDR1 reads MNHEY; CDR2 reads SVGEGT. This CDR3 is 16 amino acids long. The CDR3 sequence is CASSSGLAGNYNEQFF. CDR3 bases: TGTGCCAGCAGCTCGGGACTAGCGGGAAACTACAATGAGCAGTTCTTC.

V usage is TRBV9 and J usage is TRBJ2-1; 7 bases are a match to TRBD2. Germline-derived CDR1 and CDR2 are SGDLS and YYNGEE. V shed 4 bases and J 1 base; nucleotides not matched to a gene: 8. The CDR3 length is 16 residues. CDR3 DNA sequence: TGTGCCAGCAGCCCGCGGACTAGACAATCCTACAATGAGCAGTTCTTC. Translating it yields CASSPRTRQSYNEQFF.

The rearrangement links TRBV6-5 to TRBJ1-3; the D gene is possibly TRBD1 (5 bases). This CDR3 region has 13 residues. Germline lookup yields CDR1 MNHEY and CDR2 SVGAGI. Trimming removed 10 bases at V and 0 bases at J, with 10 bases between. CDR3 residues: CATDSSSGNTIYF. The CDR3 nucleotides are TGTGCCACCGACAGTTCCTCTGGAAACACCATATATTTT.

The CDR3 here is CASSFQRPVAAGNEQFF. Written as DNA, the CDR3 is TGTGCCAGCAGCTTCCAGCGGCCGGTGGCAGCGGGCAATGAGCAGTTCTTC. J is TRBJ2-1 and V is TRBV11-2; a possible D gene is TRBD2 (6 bases). The germline V and J ends were trimmed by 3 bases and 6 bases, with 21 bases remaining between them. Germline CDR1 is SGHAT and CDR2 is FQNNGV. The CDR3 extends over 17 amino acids.

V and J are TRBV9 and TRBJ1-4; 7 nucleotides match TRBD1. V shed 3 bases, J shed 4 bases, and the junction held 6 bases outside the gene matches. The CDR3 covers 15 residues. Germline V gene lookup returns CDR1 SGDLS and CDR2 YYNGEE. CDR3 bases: TGTGCCAGCAGCGCGCTGAGGGGGCTTAATGAAAAACTGTTTTTT. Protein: CASSALRGLNEKLFF.

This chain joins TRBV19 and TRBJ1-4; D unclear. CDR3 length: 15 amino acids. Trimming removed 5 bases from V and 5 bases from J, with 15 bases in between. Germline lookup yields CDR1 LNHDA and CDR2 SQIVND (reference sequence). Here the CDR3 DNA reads TGTGCCAGTAGTTCCTTTGAGGGCCCCAATGAAAAACTGTTTTTT. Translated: CASSSFEGPNEKLFF.

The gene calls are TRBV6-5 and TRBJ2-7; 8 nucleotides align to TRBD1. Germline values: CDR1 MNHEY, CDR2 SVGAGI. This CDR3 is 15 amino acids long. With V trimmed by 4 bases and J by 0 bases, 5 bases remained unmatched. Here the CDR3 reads CASSSRTGSSYEQYF. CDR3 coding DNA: TGTGCCAGCAGTTCAAGGACAGGGAGCTCCTACGAGCAGTACTTC.

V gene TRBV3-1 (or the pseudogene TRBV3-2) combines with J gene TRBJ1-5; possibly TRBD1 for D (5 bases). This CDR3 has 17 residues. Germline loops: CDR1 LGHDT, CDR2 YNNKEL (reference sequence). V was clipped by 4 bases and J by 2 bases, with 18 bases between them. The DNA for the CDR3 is TGTGCCAGCAGCCGGGACCAGGCGAATCAGGGCAATCAGCCCCAGCATTTT. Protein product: CASSRDQANQGNQPQHF.

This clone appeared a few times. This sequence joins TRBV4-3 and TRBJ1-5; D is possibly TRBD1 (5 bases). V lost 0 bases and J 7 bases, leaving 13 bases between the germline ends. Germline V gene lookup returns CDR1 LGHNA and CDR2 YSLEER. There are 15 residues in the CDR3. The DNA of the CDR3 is TGCGCCAGCAGCCAAGAGACGGGGGAGGAACAGCCCCAGCATTTT. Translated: CASSQETGEEQPQHF.

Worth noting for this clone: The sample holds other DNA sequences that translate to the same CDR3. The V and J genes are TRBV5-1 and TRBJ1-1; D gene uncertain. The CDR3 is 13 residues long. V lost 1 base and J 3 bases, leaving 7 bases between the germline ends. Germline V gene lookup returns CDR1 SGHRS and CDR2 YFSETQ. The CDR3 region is CASSLSGYTEAFF. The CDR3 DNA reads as TGCGCCAGCAGCTTGTCCGGTTACACTGAAGCTTTCTTT.